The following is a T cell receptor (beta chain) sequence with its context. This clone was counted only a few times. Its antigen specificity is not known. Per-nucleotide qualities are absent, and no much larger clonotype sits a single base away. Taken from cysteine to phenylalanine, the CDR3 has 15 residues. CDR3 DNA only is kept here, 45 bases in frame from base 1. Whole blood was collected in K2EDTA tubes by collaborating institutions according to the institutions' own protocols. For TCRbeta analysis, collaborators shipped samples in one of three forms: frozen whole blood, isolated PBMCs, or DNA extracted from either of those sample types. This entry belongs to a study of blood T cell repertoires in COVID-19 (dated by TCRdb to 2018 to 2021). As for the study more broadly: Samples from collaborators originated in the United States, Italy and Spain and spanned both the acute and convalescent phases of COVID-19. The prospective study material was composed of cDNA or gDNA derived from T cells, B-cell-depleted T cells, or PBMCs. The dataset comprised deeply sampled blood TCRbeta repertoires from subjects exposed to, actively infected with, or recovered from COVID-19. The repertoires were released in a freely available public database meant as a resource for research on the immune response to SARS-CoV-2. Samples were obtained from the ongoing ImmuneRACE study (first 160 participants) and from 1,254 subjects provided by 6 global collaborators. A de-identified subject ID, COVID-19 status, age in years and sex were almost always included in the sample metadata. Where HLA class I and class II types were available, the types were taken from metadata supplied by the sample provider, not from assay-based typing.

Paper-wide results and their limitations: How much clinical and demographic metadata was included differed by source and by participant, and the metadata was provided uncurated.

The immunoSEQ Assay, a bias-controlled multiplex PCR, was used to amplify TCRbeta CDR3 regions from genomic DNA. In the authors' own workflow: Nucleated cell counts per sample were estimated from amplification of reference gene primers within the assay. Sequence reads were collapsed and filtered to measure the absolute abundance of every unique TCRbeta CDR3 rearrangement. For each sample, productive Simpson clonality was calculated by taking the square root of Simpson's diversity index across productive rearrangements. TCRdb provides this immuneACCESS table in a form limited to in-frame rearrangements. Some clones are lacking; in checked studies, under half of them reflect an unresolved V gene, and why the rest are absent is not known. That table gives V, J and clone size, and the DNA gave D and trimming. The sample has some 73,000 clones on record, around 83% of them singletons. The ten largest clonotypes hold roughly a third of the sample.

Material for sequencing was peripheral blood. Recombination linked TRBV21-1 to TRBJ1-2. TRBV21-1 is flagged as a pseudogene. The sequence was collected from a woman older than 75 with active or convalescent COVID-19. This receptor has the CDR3 CASSQAPNVNYGYTF. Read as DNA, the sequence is TGTGCCAGCAGTCAAGCGCCGAATGTTAACTATGGCTACACCTTC.